Included here is one T cell receptor (beta chain) sequence, with context. What it binds is not known. The data were taken from a study of T cells after yellow fever vaccination. Notes on the study in general: Primary-vaccination clones mostly resurfaced post-booster (approximately 96% CD4, approximately 90% CD8).

V lost 3 bases and J lost 4, with 17 bases in between. CDR3 length: 15 amino acids. The germline V gene has CDR1 DFQATT and CDR2 SNEGSKA (reference sequence). TCRdb re-analysed the 5' RACE reads in MiXCR, keeping a single row per CDR3 protein. In the table there are 500,000 to 550,000 distinct CDR3 sequences, 21% of which are singletons. Sequenced here: PBMCs, sampled about 20 days after the first yellow fever vaccination. The receptor was isolated from a man in his late teens or twenties who received the YFV17D yellow fever vaccine. The chain recombines TRBV20-1 with TRBJ2-3; D possibly matches TRBD1 or TRBD2 (5 bases each). The CDR3 loop reads CSARVGAPHADTQYF. CDR3 in DNA: TGCAGTGCTAGGGTCGGGGCCCCGCACGCAGATACGCAGTATTTT.